This T cell receptor beta chain was captured by sequencing in a study of T cell repertoires in cytomegalovirus infection. Study at large: CMV infection together with matching HLA type was indicated by public TCR beta signatures.

Using its own MiXCR run on the reads, TCRdb lists one record per CDR3 protein. The sample records 150,000 to 200,000 distinct CDR3 sequences, 13% to 15% being singletons. The table lists this clonotype with many counts. This receptor was taken from a human donor in good health (CMV status not recorded). Some clones in this sample may be carry-over from other donors' samples. Sequenced sample: PBMCs.

CDR3 sequence: CASSPYAGTSGRDNEQFF. The CDR3 DNA follows: TGTGCCAGCAGCCCTTACGCAGGCACTAGCGGGAGGGACAATGAGCAGTTCTTC. The V call is TRBV7-6, the J call TRBJ2-1, with 13 bases aligning to TRBD2. Germline trimming cut 5 bases from V and 5 bases from J; bases unmatched to any gene: 12. From germline, CDR1 is SGHVS and CDR2 FNYEAQ. This CDR3 spans 18 amino acids.